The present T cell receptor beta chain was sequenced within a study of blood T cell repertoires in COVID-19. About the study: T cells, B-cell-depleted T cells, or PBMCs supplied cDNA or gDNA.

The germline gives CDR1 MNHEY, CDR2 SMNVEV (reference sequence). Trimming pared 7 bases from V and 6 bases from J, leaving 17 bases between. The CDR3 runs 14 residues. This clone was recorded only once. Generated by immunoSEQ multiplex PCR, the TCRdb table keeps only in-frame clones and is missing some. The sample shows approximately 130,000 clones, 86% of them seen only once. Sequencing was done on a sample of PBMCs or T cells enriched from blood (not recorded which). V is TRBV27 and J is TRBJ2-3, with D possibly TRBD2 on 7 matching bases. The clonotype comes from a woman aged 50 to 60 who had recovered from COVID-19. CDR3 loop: CASTIRGALDTQYF. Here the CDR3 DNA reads TGTGCCAGCACCATTCGGGGGGCCCTGGATACGCAGTATTTT.